The subject of this entry is one T cell receptor (beta chain). Its antigen is not identified. This entry is derived from a study of CD8+CD57+ T cells in acquired aplastic anemia. Turning to the study itself: The mean DNA yield obtained from sorted CD4+ and CD8+ cells came to roughly 3.4 ug. Healthy donor sequencing depth: around 10 million CD4+, roughly 11 million CD8+ reads. Regarding the study as a whole: With respect to CD8+ Simpson's diversity, patients and controls did not differ significantly. Around 29 CD8+ CDR3 sequences were shared between patients and controls.

Germline CDR1 SGHDT, CDR2 YYEEEE. The germline V and J ends were trimmed by 4 bases and 2 bases, with 16 bases remaining between them. The CDR3 has 16 residues. The template used for profiling TCR beta VDJ and CDR3 was genomic DNA. MiXCR was run by TCRdb on the reads, yielding one entry per CDR3 protein. This sample yields about 190,000 distinct CDR3 sequences, of which around 59% are seen a single time; approximately 16% belongs to the top ten. Sequencing was performed on sorted CD4+, CD8+, or CD8+CD57+ T cells (not recorded which) from PBMCs. The sequence derives from a human donor in good health, serving as a control. V gene TRBV5-6 combines with J gene TRBJ1-5; D is uncertain. CDR3 residues: CASSLSSPDGNQPQHF. DNA for the CDR3: TGTGCCAGCAGCCTGAGTTCCCCCGATGGCAATCAGCCCCAGCATTTT.